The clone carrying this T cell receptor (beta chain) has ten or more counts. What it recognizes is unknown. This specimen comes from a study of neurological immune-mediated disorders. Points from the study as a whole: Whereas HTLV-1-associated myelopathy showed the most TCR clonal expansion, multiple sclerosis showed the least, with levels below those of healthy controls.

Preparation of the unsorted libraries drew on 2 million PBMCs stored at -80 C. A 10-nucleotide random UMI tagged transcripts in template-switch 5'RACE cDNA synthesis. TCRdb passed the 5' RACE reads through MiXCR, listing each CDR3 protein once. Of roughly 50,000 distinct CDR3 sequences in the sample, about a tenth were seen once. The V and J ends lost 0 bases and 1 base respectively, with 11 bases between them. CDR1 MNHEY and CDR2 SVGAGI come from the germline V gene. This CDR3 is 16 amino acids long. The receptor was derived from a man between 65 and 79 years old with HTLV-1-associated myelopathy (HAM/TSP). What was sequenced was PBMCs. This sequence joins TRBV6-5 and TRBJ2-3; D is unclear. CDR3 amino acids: CASSYSPFGGTDTQYF. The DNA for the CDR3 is TGTGCCAGCAGTTACTCGCCGTTCGGAGGCACAGATACGCAGTATTTT.